What follows is one T cell receptor beta chain and its context. Germline values: CDR1 MNHEY, CDR2 SMNVEV (reference sequence). The CDR3 is made up of 11 amino acids. V was trimmed by 7 bases and J by 3 bases, leaving 6 bases between them. TCR beta rearrangements were amplified from peripheral blood genomic DNA. Rearranged V-D-J TRB sequences were amplified with a mixed TRB-A/B primer pool. TCRdb reprocessed the multiplex PCR reads with MiXCR, giving one entry per CDR3 protein. The data contain under 4,000 distinct CDR3 sequences, less than 30% of them singletons. The data are from a study of T cell repertoires in aging, cancer and after chemotherapy.

This sequence was found in a human donor with a solid tumor. Material: blood. The genes are TRBV27 and TRBJ1-2; D is ambiguous. Here the CDR3 reads CASTNDYGYTF. The CDR3 nucleotides read TGTGCCAGCACTAACGACTATGGCTACACCTTC.